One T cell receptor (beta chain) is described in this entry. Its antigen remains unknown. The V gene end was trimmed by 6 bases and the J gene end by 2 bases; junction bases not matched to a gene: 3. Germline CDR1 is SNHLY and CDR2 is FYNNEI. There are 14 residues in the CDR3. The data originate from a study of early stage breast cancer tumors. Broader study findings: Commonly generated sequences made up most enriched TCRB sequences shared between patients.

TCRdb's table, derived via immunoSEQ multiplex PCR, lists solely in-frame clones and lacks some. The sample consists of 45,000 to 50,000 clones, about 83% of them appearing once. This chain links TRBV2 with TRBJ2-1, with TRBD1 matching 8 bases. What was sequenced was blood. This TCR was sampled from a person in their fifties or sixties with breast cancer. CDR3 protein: CASRGGQAYNEQFF. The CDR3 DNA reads TGTGCCAGCAGGGGGGGACAGGCCTACAATGAGCAGTTCTTC.